The T cell receptor beta chain described here comes from a study of shared clonotypes between healthy human individuals. The V and J ends lost 4 bases and 7 bases respectively, with 14 bases between them. Germline-derived CDR1 and CDR2 are MDHEN and SYDVKM. The CDR3 is 14 amino acids. Whole-study results and caveats: Represented diversity, genetic and exposure-history alike, was limited by few donors.

When replicate PCRs were run on sorted subsets, they used approximately 0.2 ug DNA, roughly 30,000 T cell genomes. Some clones are missing from TCRdb's copy, which holds only in-frame ones; the method was immunoSEQ multiplex PCR. The top ten clones hold approximately 24% of a sample with hundreds of thousands of clones, 92% of them seen once. CD45RO-negative CD8 cells positively selected for CCR7 made up the naive population, which excluded terminally differentiated effector memory CD45RA+ cells. Each of the donors was a healthy adult who was HIV-negative and had not had a recent acute infection or vaccination. For this clone: The antigen is not known.

This chain joins TRBV28 and TRBJ2-4; D gene uncertain. Sequencing used naive CD8+ T cells sorted from blood. This clonotype originated in a man between 25 and 39 years old in good health. CDR3 DNA sequence: TGTGCCAGCAGTTCTAAAGACCCGATGAACATTCAGTACTTC. Encoded protein: CASSSKDPMNIQYF.